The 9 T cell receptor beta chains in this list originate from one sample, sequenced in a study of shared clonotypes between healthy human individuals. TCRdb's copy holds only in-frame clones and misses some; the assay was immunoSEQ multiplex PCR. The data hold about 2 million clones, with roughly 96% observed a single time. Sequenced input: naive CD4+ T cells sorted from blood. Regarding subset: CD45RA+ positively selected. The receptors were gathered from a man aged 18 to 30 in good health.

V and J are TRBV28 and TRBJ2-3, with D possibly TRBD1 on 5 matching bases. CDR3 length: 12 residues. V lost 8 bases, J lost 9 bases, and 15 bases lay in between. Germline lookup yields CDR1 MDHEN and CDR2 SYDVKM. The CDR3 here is CASGATTKTQYF. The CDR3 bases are TGTGCCAGCGGGGCCACAACCAAGACGCAGTATTTT.

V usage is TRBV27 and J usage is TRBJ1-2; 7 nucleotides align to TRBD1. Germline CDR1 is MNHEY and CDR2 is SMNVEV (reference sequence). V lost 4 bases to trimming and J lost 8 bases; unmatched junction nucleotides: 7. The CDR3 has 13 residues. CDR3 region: CASSSRQGGGYTF. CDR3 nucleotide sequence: TGTGCCAGCAGTTCCCGACAGGGAGGCGGCTACACCTTC.

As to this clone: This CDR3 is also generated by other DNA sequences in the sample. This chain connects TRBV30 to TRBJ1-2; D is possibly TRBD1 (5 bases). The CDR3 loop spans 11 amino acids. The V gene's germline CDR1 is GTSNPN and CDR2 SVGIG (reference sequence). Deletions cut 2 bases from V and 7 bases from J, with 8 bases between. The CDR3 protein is CAWSRGIGYTF. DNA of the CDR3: TGTGCCTGGAGTAGGGGCATTGGCTACACCTTC.

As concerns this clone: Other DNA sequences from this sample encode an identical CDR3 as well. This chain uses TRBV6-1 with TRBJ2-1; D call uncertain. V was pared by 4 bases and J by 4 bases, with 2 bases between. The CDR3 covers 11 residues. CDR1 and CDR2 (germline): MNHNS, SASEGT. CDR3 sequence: CASSVYNEQFF. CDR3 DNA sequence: TGTGCCAGCAGTGTTTACAATGAGCAGTTCTTC.

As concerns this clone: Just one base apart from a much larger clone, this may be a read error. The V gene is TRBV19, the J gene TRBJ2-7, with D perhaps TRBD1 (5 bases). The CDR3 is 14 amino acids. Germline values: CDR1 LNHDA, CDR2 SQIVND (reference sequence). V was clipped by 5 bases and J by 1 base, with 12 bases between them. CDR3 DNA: TGTGCCAGTAGTCCATTGACAGAGTCCTACGAGCAGTACTTC. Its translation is CASSPLTESYEQYF.

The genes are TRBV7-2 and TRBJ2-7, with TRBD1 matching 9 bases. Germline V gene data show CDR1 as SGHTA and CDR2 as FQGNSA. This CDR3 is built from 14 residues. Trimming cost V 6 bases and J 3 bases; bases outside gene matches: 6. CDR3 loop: CASSKQGAGYEQYF. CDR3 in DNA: TGTGCCAGCAGTAAACAGGGGGCGGGCTACGAGCAGTACTTC.

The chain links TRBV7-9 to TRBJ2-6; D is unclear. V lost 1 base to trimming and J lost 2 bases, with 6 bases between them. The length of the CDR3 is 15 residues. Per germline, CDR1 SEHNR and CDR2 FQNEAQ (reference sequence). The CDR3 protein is CASSLEKPGANVLTF. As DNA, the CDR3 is TGTGCCAGCAGCTTAGAAAAACCTGGGGCCAACGTCCTGACTTTC.

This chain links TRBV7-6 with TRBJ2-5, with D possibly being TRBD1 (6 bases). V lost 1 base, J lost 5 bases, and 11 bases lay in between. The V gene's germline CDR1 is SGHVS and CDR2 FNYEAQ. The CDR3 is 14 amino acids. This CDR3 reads CASSLVGGVETQYF. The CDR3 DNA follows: TGTGCCAGCAGCTTAGTAGGGGGTGTGGAGACCCAGTACTTC.

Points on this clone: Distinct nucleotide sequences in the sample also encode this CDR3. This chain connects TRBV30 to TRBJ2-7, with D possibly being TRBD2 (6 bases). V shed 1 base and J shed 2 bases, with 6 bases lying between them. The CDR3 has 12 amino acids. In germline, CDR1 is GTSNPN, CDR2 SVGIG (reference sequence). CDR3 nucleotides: TGTGCCTGGAGTGGGGGGGCCTACGAGCAGTACTTC. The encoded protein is CAWSGGAYEQYF.